The next 25 T cell receptor beta chains were all read from a single sample in a study of cytomegalovirus exposure and HLA in healthy donors. Produced via immunoSEQ multiplex PCR; TCRdb's table is partial and in-frame only. The profile covers 220,000 or so clones, with roughly 83% appearing a single time and roughly 6% taken by the ten largest. Sample: PBMCs. Source of these receptors: a woman aged 18-35 years in good health and CMV-seronegative.

This clone was picked up one time. The chain couples TRBV28 to TRBJ2-7; TRBD1 aligns across 9 bases. The germline CDR1 and CDR2 sequences are MDHEN and SYDVKM. CDR3 size: 15 residues. V was clipped by 10 bases and J by 6 bases; unmatched bases: 16. CDR3 bases: TGTGCCACGAAATGGGGGGGGACAGGGTCGTCCGAGCAGTACTTC. It translates to CATKWGGTGSSEQYF. The full variable domain, completed using reference TRBV28 and TRBJ2-7, is DVKVTQSSRYLVKRTGEKVFLECVQDMDHENMFWYRQDPGLGLRLIYFSYDVKMKEKGDIPEGYSVSREKKERFSLILESASTNQTSMYLCATKWGGTGSSEQYFGPGTRLTVT.

This chain links TRBV6-5 with TRBJ2-3; D remains ambiguous. This CDR3 contains 15 residues. CDR1 and CDR2 from the germline V gene are MNHEY and SVGAGI. V lost 4 bases, J lost 0 bases, and 11 bases lay in between. The CDR3 protein is CASSWRRASTDTQYF. The CDR3 DNA reads as TGTGCCAGCAGTTGGAGACGAGCTAGCACAGATACGCAGTATTTT.

The chain employs TRBV19 and TRBJ2-1; perhaps TRBD2 as D (6 bases). Germline loops: CDR1 LNHDA, CDR2 SQIVND (reference sequence). Trimming pared 5 bases from V and 0 bases from J, leaving 11 bases between. The CDR3 is 15 amino acids. The CDR3: CASSVSGSSYNEQFF. CDR3 nucleotide sequence: TGTGCCAGTAGTGTTAGCGGCAGCTCCTACAATGAGCAGTTCTTC.

The chain carries TRBV19 and TRBJ1-2; D is perhaps TRBD1 (5 bases). V was cut by 6 bases and J by 8 bases, with 19 bases left in between. CDR1 and CDR2 from the germline V gene are LNHDA and SQIVND (reference sequence). The CDR3 sequence is 14 residues long. The CDR3 DNA is TGTGCCAGTAGCTCGGGAGGGGTGCCCCAGGGCTACACCTTC. This gives the protein CASSSGGVPQGYTF.

This rearrangement joins TRBV7-6 to TRBJ1-6; no clear D. In germline, CDR1 is SGHVS, CDR2 FNYEAQ. V dropped 0 bases and J dropped 5 bases, with 8 bases sitting between them. The CDR3 has 15 amino acids. CDR3 residues: CASSLAPNHNSPLHF. CDR3 DNA sequence: TGTGCCAGCAGCTTAGCGCCCAATCATAATTCACCCCTCCACTTT.

Comment on this clone: This sample also contains other DNA sequences that code for the same CDR3. The V gene is TRBV5-1, the J gene TRBJ2-3; D not resolved. Trimming cost V 0 bases and J 4 bases, with 9 bases left between them. Germline CDR1 and CDR2: SGHRS and YFSETQ. This CDR3 is 14 amino acids long. The CDR3 here is CASSLGSGADTQYF. The CDR3 DNA is TGCGCCAGCAGCTTGGGTTCTGGGGCAGATACGCAGTATTTT.

The chain couples TRBV6-5 to TRBJ1-1, with 7 bases aligning to TRBD1. From germline, CDR1 is MNHEY and CDR2 SVGAGI. This CDR3 spans 15 amino acids. The V gene end was trimmed by 7 bases and the J gene end by 3 bases; junction bases not matched to a gene: 11. The CDR3 spells CASTPWEGAYTEAFF. The DNA for the CDR3 is TGTGCCAGCACCCCTTGGGAGGGGGCTTACACTGAAGCTTTCTTT.

The rearrangement uses TRBV10-3 and TRBJ2-7; tentatively, D is TRBD2 (6 bases). Trimming removed 0 bases from V and 0 bases from J, with 9 bases in between. Germline CDR1 ENHRY, CDR2 SYGVKD. CDR3 length equals 15 residues. This chain's CDR3 is CAISESGGISYEQYF. As DNA, the CDR3 is TGTGCCATCAGTGAGTCTGGAGGGATCTCCTACGAGCAGTACTTC.

This clone was seen only a few times. The chain joins TRBV11-1 to TRBJ2-7, with a weak D call TRBD1 (6 bases). Germline V lookup: CDR1 SGHAT, CDR2 FQDESV (reference sequence). The CDR3 runs 13 residues. The V end was cut by 8 bases, the J end by 1 base, with 12 bases between. The CDR3 DNA reads TGTGCCAGCCGGACGAGGGGGTCCTACGAGCAGTACTTC. Translation: CASRTRGSYEQYF.

The chain employs TRBV5-4 and TRBJ1-2, with D unclear. The CDR3 totals 15 residues. Germline V gene data show CDR1 as SGHNT and CDR2 as YYREEE (reference sequence). V lost 4 bases and J lost 1, with 14 bases in between. CDR3 coding DNA: TGTGCCAGCAGCCCCGGACGGGCCGTTAACTATGGCTACACCTTC. It is translated as CASSPGRAVNYGYTF. Together with reference TRBV5-4 and TRBJ1-2, the CDR3 gives the full variable domain: ETGVTQSPTHLIKTRGQQVTLRCSSQSGHNTVSWYQQALGQGPQFIFQYYREEENGRGNFPPRFSGLQFPNYSSELNVNALELDDSALYLCASSPGRAVNYGYTFGSGTRLTVV.

This chain uses TRBV18 with TRBJ2-5; D might be TRBD2 (6 bases). V lost 6 bases, J lost 3 bases, and 14 bases lay in between. CDR1 and CDR2 from the germline V gene are KGHSH and LQKENI. CDR3 length equals 14 residues. The chain's CDR3 is CASSSGYKKETQYF. The CDR3 DNA reads TGTGCCAGCTCGAGCGGGTATAAGAAAGAGACCCAGTACTTC.

V and J are TRBV2 and TRBJ2-3, with 9 positions matching TRBD1. The trim removed 5 bases at V and 4 bases at J, leaving 10 bases unmatched. Germline assignment: CDR1 SNHLY and CDR2 FYNNEI. There are 16 residues in the CDR3. The CDR3, as DNA: TGTGCCAGCAGTCCTGGGACAGGGCTAAAAGCAGATACGCAGTATTTT. Amino acid sequence: CASSPGTGLKADTQYF.

V gene TRBV5-1 combines with J gene TRBJ1-3; 9 bases are a match to TRBD1. This CDR3 is 15 amino acids long. Trimming took 4 bases from V and 4 from J; bases not matched to a gene: 6. In germline, CDR1 is SGHRS, CDR2 YFSETQ. CDR3 sequence reads: CASSAYRGPGNTIYF. CDR3 nucleotide sequence: TGCGCCAGCAGCGCCTACAGGGGGCCAGGAAACACCATATATTTT. The full variable domain, completed using reference TRBV5-1 and TRBJ1-3, is KAGVTQTPRYLIKTRGQQVTLSCSPISGHRSVSWYQQTPGQGLQFLFEYFSETQRNKGNFPGRFSGRQFSNSRSEMNVSTLELGDSALYLCASSAYRGPGNTIYFGEGSWLTVV.

V usage is TRBV11-2 and J usage is TRBJ2-1; maybe TRBD2 (5 bases). The CDR3 is made up of 14 amino acids. Germline V gives CDR1 SGHAT, CDR2 FQNNGV. V lost 6 bases and J 5 bases, leaving 14 bases between the germline ends. CDR3 region: CASSRLAGHNEQFF. In DNA, the CDR3 is TGTGCCAGCAGTCGACTGGCGGGCCACAATGAGCAGTTCTTC.

This clone was counted a few times. The CDR3 here is CASRTRVLTGELFF. CDR3 nucleotide sequence: TGTGCCAGCAGGACGAGGGTTTTAACCGGGGAGCTGTTTTTT. The chain couples TRBV2 to TRBJ2-2; a weak D match, TRBD2 (5 bases). The V gene's germline CDR1 is SNHLY and CDR2 FYNNEI. Trimming removed 6 bases at V and 5 bases at J, with 13 bases between. The CDR3 has 14 amino acids.

This clone showed up just once. The chain uses TRBV5-1 and TRBJ2-7; no clear D. The CDR3 has 14 amino acids. The germline V and J ends were trimmed by 0 bases and 6 bases, with 13 bases remaining between them. Germline CDR1 is SGHRS and CDR2 is YFSETQ. The CDR3 bases are TGCGCCAGCAGCTTGGGGGCCCCGAGTCGCGAGCAGTACTTC. As protein: CASSLGAPSREQYF.

This chain uses TRBV11-1 with TRBJ2-5; 9 nucleotides agree with TRBD1. CDR1 and CDR2 (germline): SGHAT, FQDESV (reference sequence). V gave up 2 bases and J gave up 1 base; unmatched junction bases: 8. This CDR3 has 17 amino acids. CDR3 sequence: CASSLNRDRVFQETQYF. Written as DNA, the CDR3 is TGTGCCAGCAGCTTAAACCGGGACAGGGTGTTCCAAGAGACCCAGTACTTC.

The chain links TRBV4-1 to TRBJ2-7; no definite D call. Germline values: CDR1 MGHRA, CDR2 YSYEKL. The CDR3 runs to 14 residues. V lost 4 bases and J 2 bases, leaving 12 bases between the germline ends. The CDR3 region is CASSRLVGTYEQYF. The CDR3 region has the DNA TGCGCCAGCAGCCGCCTCGTTGGGACCTACGAGCAGTACTTC.

The chain links TRBV19 to TRBJ1-5; D not certain. CDR3 length: 14 residues. Trimming took 4 bases from V and 5 from J, leaving 12 bases between them. CDR1 is LNHDA, CDR2 SQIVND, per germline (reference sequence). CDR3 sequence reads: CASSTSGSYQPQHF. The DNA of the CDR3 is TGTGCCAGTAGTACCTCCGGGAGCTATCAGCCCCAGCATTTT.

The V and J genes are TRBV30 and TRBJ2-3; TRBD2 might be the D (5 bases). Germline V CDR1 and CDR2: GTSNPN, SVGIG (reference sequence). V lost 6 bases to trimming and J lost 0 bases, with 10 bases between them. The CDR3 consists of 13 residues. The DNA for the CDR3 is TGTGCCTGTCTGAGAGGGAGCACAGATACGCAGTATTTT. Amino acids: CACLRGSTDTQYF. The full variable domain, rest sourced from reference TRBV30 and TRBJ2-3, is SQTIHQWPATLVQPVGSPLSLECTVEGTSNPNLYWYRQAAGRGLQLLFYSVGIGQISSEVPQNLSASRPQDRQFILSSKKLLLSDSGFYLCACLRGSTDTQYFGPGTRLTVL.

V gene TRBV5-6 combines with J gene TRBJ2-1; D may be TRBD2 (7 bases). This CDR3 is built from 14 residues. The V end was cut by 2 bases, the J end by 10 bases, with 16 bases between. From germline, CDR1 is SGHDT and CDR2 YYEEEE. CDR3 DNA: TGTGCCAGCAGCTTTGGCGGGGGCGCGGGGGAGCAGTTCTTC. It encodes CASSFGGGAGEQFF.

This rearrangement joins TRBV5-1 to TRBJ2-1; 9 bases align to TRBD2. CDR1 and CDR2 (germline): SGHRS, YFSETQ. The J segment lost 2 bases and the V segment lost 1 base, leaving 4 bases of the junction unmatched. The CDR3 has 16 amino acids. In DNA form, the CDR3 reads TGCGCCAGCAGCTTGTCCGCTAGCGGGACCTACAATGAGCAGTTCTTC. Translated: CASSLSASGTYNEQFF.

This clone has a handful of counts. This sequence joins TRBV7-9 and TRBJ1-2; 7 bases fit TRBD1. Germline CDR1 SEHNR, CDR2 FQNEAQ (reference sequence). The CDR3 length is 16 residues. The V gene end was trimmed by 4 bases and the J gene end by 4 bases; junction bases not matched to a gene: 12. For the CDR3, the DNA is TGTGCCAGCAGCTCCCCGTCCACAGGGGAAGGCTATGGCTACACCTTC. It yields the protein CASSSPSTGEGYGYTF.

The chain uses TRBV25-1 and TRBJ1-1; D is ambiguous. This CDR3 has 13 residues. The germline V gene has CDR1 MGHDK and CDR2 SYGVNS. The ends were cut back, 4 bases at V and 5 bases at J, with 11 bases in the middle. CDR3 nucleotides: TGTGCCAGCAGTGGCCCCCCGGGGACTGAAGCTTTCTTT. It codes for CASSGPPGTEAFF.

The V call is TRBV27, the J call TRBJ2-5; 10 bases line up with TRBD2. CDR1 and CDR2 (germline): MNHEY, SMNVEV (reference sequence). The CDR3 contains 17 residues. V dropped 5 bases and J dropped 1; count of bases not matched to a gene: 10. For the CDR3, the DNA is TGTGCCAGCAGTCCCCGGACTAGCGGAGATGTCCAAGAGACCCAGTACTTC. Translated: CASSPRTSGDVQETQYF.